These T cell receptor delta chains were read from a single sample in a study of gamma-delta T cells after stem cell transplantation. TCRdb re-called the RT-PCR reads via CATT. The sample carries some 2,500 delta-chain clones, more than 20% recorded once. The sample consisted of gamma-delta T cells. The receptors come from a human donor. It is not recorded whose cells these are; they may come from a transplant donor. Each CDR3 is given with its conserved first and last residue. A D gene is named only where the DNA matches it firmly. Rows may omit the clone size; those that give it use once, few, many or a size class.

D gene,clone size,J gene,V gene,CDR3 length,CDR3 protein,CDR3 DNA
TRDD3,NA,TRDJ1,TRDV1,20,CALGETRAFPSYWGIGKLIF,TGTGCTCTTGGGGAAACAAGGGCCTTCCCGTCGTACTGGGGGATCGGTAAACTCATCTTT
TRDD3,medium-sized,TRDJ1,TRDV1,21,CALGEFSYLAWGIRETDKLIF,TGTGCTCTTGGGGAATTTTCCTACCTAGCCTGGGGGATACGAGAGACCGATAAACTCATCTTT
NA,medium-sized,TRDJ1,TRDV1,15,CALGELRGYTDKLIF,TGTGCTCTTGGGGAACTAAGAGGGTACACCGATAAACTCATCTTT
TRDD3,NA,TRDJ1,TRDV1,21,CALGNRRGPPDRLGDKDKLIF,TGTGCTCTTGGGAACCGTCGGGGACCCCCGGACCGACTGGGGGATAAGGATAAACTCATCTTT
TRDD3,medium-sized,TRDJ2,TRDV1,20,CALGELGNSTGGPLTAQLFF,TGTGCTCTTGGGGAACTGGGGAACAGTACTGGGGGACCTTTGACAGCACAACTCTTCTTT
TRDD3,NA,TRDJ1,TRDV2,17,CACDTIGGDTNTDKLIF,TGTGCCTGTGACACAATCGGCGGGGATACTAACACCGATAAACTCATCTTT
NA,NA,TRDJ1,TRDV2,11,CAWGYKGKLIF,TGTGCCTGGGGCTATAAAGGTAAACTCATCTTT
NA,medium-sized,TRDJ1,TRDV1,16,CALGELTARYTDKLIF,TGTGCTCTTGGGGAACTAACCGCGCGATACACCGATAAACTCATCTTT
NA,NA,TRDJ1,TRDV1,13,CALGEGGDGKLIF,TGTGCTCTTGGGGAAGGGGGGGACGGGAAACTCATCTTT
TRDD3,few,TRDJ1,TRDV1,23,CALGELVTFVRGTGGYLTDKLIF,TGTGCTCTTGGGGAACTAGTGACATTTGTTCGGGGAACTGGGGGATACTTGACCGATAAACTCATCTTT
NA,large,TRDJ1,TRDV2,15,CACDTDQGEGDKLIF,TGTGCCTGTGACACCGATCAGGGGGAGGGCGATAAACTCATCTTT
NA,few,TRDJ1,TRAV29/DV5,16,CAASAQAEPHRPRLIF,TGTGCAGCAAGCGCGCAGGCGGAGCCCCACAGGCCTAGACTCATCTTT
NA,medium-sized,TRDJ1,TRDV2,15,CACDTGEGYTDKLIF,TGTGCCTGTGACACTGGGGAGGGGTACACCGATAAACTCATCTTT
TRDD3,medium-sized,TRDJ1,TRDV1,24,CALGEEPTLFRSTGGYPYTDKLIF,TGTGCTCTTGGGGAGGAACCCACCCTCTTCCGTTCTACTGGGGGATACCCGTACACCGATAAACTCATCTTT
TRDD3,once,TRDJ1,TRDV1,16,CALGVTVRYWGRKLIF,TGTGCTCTTGGGGTCACTGTTAGGTACTGGGGGAGGAAACTCATCTTT
TRDD3,NA,TRDJ1,TRDV1,20,CALGVFPRGLGDSYTDKLIF,TGTGCTCTTGGGGTCTTCCCCCGAGGACTGGGGGATTCGTACACCGATAAACTCATCTTT
TRDD3,medium-sized,TRDJ1,TRDV1,18,CALGEPILLGEYTDKLIF,TGTGCTCTTGGGGAACCCATCCTACTGGGGGAATACACCGATAAACTCATCTTT
TRDD3,NA,TRDJ1,TRDV3,17,CASDKLGDTGYTDKLIF,TGTGCCTCCGACAAACTGGGGGATACGGGGTACACCGATAAACTCATCTTT
NA,NA,TRDJ1,TRDV1,23,CALGEEPFLLPGYRVSYTDKLIF,TGTGCTCTTGGGGAGGAGCCATTCCTACTTCCTGGATACAGGGTCTCGTACACCGATAAACTCATCTTT
TRDD3,medium-sized,TRDJ3,TRDV1,17,CAQTAGGYSWDTRQMFF,TGTGCTCAGACTGCTGGGGGATACTCCTGGGACACCCGACAGATGTTTTTC
NA,NA,TRDJ1,TRDV1,12,CALGAPSGKLIF,TGTGCCCTTGGGGCCCCGTCCGGCAAACTCATCTTT
TRDD3,medium-sized,TRDJ1,TRDV1,21,CALGTGPSSGTGGFQFDKLIF,TGTGCTCTTGGGACCGGGCCTTCCTCCGGTACTGGGGGATTTCAGTTCGATAAACTCATCTTT
TRDD3,medium-sized,TRDJ1,TRDV1,17,CALGPHRGYMYTDKLIF,TGTGCTCTTGGGCCCCACAGGGGATATATGTACACCGATAAACTCATCTTT
TRDD3,NA,TRDJ1,TRDV1,21,CALGESLFGPPYWGRADKLIF,TGTGCTCTTGGGGAGTCGCTCTTTGGTCCTCCTTACTGGGGTAGAGCCGATAAACTCATCTTT
TRDD3,NA,TRDJ1,TRDV1,19,CALGEVALHGGYYTDKLIF,TGTGCTCTTGGGGAAGTAGCGCTTCATGGGGGATACTACACCGATAAACTCATCTTT
NA,few,TRDJ1,TRDV1,18,CALGERPPPTMYTDKLIF,TGTGCTCTTGGGGAAAGGCCCCCCCCCACAATGTACACCGATAAACTCATCTTT
NA,few,TRDJ1,TRDV1,24,CALGELMLVPTGGIVGSDTDKLIF,TGTGCTCTTGGGGAACTAATGTTAGTTCCTACGGGGGGGATAGTGGGTTCGGACACCGATAAACTCATCTTT
TRDD2,NA,TRDJ1,TRDV1,18,CALGELFLQRVITDKLIF,TGTGCTCTTGGGGAACTTTTCCTACAGCGGGTGATCACCGATAAACTCATCTTT
NA,medium-sized,TRDJ1,TRDV1,19,CALGEGILPDTSYTDKLIF,TGTGCTCTTGGGGAAGGGATCCTACCCGATACGTCGTACACCGATAAACTCATCTTT
TRDD3,NA,TRDJ1,TRAV29/DV5,22,CAASYLFPTGGYASRNTDKLIF,TGTGCAGCAAGTTACCTTTTTCCTACTGGGGGATACGCGAGTCGTAACACCGATAAACTCATCTTT
NA,medium-sized,TRDJ1,TRDV1,19,CALGKAYDTLLGVTDKLIF,TGTGCTCTTGGGAAAGCCTACGACACCCTTCTGGGTGTCACCGATAAACTCATCTTT
TRDD3,NA,TRDJ1,TRDV1,20,CALEQGTGYWGIPYTDKLIF,TGTGCTCTTGAGCAAGGTACTGGGTACTGGGGGATACCGTACACCGATAAACTCATCTTT
TRDD3,few,TRDJ1,TRDV1,23,CALGELLNPLRVLGDTRTDKLIF,TGTGCTCTTGGGGAACTATTGAATCCCCTTAGAGTACTGGGGGATACCCGCACCGATAAACTCATCTTT
TRDD3,NA,TRDJ4,TRDV1,16,CALGERGGYVARPLIF,TGTGCTCTTGGGGAACGTGGGGGATACGTGGCGAGACCCCTGATCTTT
TRDD3,NA,TRDJ1,TRDV3,18,CASPGNWGITWPGDKLIF,TGTGCCTCCCCGGGGAACTGGGGGATAACGTGGCCGGGGGATAAACTCATCTTT
NA,NA,TRDJ1,TRDV1,26,CAFGVDLPTIDQQRWGMEFLADKLIF,TGTGCTTTTGGGGTCGATCTTCCTACAATCGACCAACAACGCTGGGGGATGGAGTTTTTGGCCGATAAACTCATCTTT
TRDD3,once,TRDJ1,TRDV1,20,CALGEIRTGGLRGYTDKLIF,TGTGCTCTTGGGGAAATCCGGACTGGGGGATTGAGGGGGTACACCGATAAACTCATCTTT
TRDD3,few,TRDJ1,TRDV1,17,CALGEGGLLGDKEKLIF,TGTGCTCTTGGGGAAGGCGGGCTACTGGGGGATAAGGAAAAACTCATCTTT
NA,few,TRDJ1,TRDV1,16,CALGVSSPLGTDKLIF,TGTGCTCTTGGGGTTTCTTCCCCCCTAGGGACCGATAAACTCATCTTT
TRDD3,few,TRDJ1,TRDV1,22,CALGELSPSSVGDTPLTDKLIF,TGTGCTCTTGGGGAACTTTCCCCCTCGTCGGTGGGGGATACGCCGCTCACCGATAAACTCATCTTT
TRDD3,NA,TRDJ1,TRDV1,16,CAPGDGPGDHTDKLIF,TGTGCTCCTGGGGATGGCCCGGGGGATCACACCGATAAACTCATCTTT
NA,medium-sized,TRDJ1,TRDV1,17,CALGEITLERDKRKLIF,TGTGCTCTTGGGGAAATTACCCTGGAACGGGATAAACGTAAACTCATCTTT
TRDD3,medium-sized,TRDJ1,TRDV1,21,CALGELIFVPGGYPYTDKLIF,TGTGCTCTTGGGGAACTAATCTTCGTCCCCGGGGGATACCCCTACACCGATAAACTCATCTTT
NA,medium-sized,TRDJ1,TRDV1,21,CALGELPLYVETRAYTDKLIF,TGTGCTCTTGGGGAACTACCGCTCTATGTCGAGACGCGAGCGTACACCGATAAACTCATCTTT
TRDD3,few,TRDJ1,TRDV1,24,CALGELLRERACYFGGPYTDKLIF,TGTGCTCTTGGGGAACTTTTAAGGGAAAGGGCTTGCTACTTTGGGGGACCGTACACCGATAAACTCATCTTT
TRDD3,once,TRDJ1,TRDV1,18,CALGFPRKGDTRSDKLIF,TGTGCTCTTGGGTTTCCGCGAAAGGGGGATACGCGGTCCGATAAACTCATCTTT
TRDD3,few,TRDJ1,TRDV1,17,CALGESRLGDHTDKLIF,TGTGCTCTTGGGGAATCTAGGCTGGGGGATCATACCGATAAACTCATCTTT
TRDD3,NA,TRDJ1,TRDV2,21,CACDTVGTTGGYPEGTDKLIF,TGTGCCTGTGACACCGTGGGGACTACTGGGGGATACCCGGAGGGCACCGATAAACTCATCTTT
NA,medium-sized,TRDJ1,TRDV2,20,CACDYTAPSLGTGSGDKLIF,TGTGCCTGTGACTACACTGCACCCTCGCTGGGTACTGGGTCTGGCGATAAACTCATCTTT
TRDD3,medium-sized,TRDJ1,TRDV3,15,CAFKRDGDTGGKLIF,TGTGCCTTTAAAAGAGACGGGGATACAGGAGGTAAACTCATCTTT
NA,few,TRDJ1,TRDV1,20,CALGDAIPTPHLLGSDKLIF,TGTGCTCTTGGGGACGCTATTCCTACCCCGCACTTACTGGGTTCCGATAAACTCATCTTT
NA,medium-sized,TRDJ1,TRDV2,17,CACDPRTAVQPTDKLIF,TGTGCCTGTGACCCACGAACGGCCGTACAACCTACCGATAAACTCATCTTT